This T cell receptor (beta chain) is from a study of shared clonotypes between healthy human individuals. Study details: For every donor, three CD4 naive, three CD4 memory, two CD8 naive and one CD8 memory plates were used.

Whole-study results and caveats: Sharing across four donors was highest in naive CD4 (roughly 5%) and lowest in memory CD8 (around 0.4%).

Sequencing was performed with immunoSEQ multiplex PCR; in TCRdb, only in-frame clones are kept and a portion is missing. The data hold around 650,000 clones, with around 96% observed a single time. Only CD45RO-negative cells positively selected for CCR7 counted as naive CD8 cells, so terminally differentiated effector memory CD45RA+ cells were excluded. Within Nashville, Tennessee resided all donors, each a Caucasian adult. The V gene's germline CDR1 is SGHAT and CDR2 FQNNGV. The CDR3 loop spans 19 amino acids. After removal of 4 bases from V and 0 bases from J, the junction contained 10 bases not matched to a gene. About this clone: Antigen unknown.

The J gene is TRBJ2-6, the V gene TRBV11-2, with 9 bases lining up with TRBD2. The source is a woman under 40 in good health. Sequencing was performed on naive CD8+ T cells sorted from blood. The CDR3 DNA sequence: TGTGCCAGCAGCTCAACAGAGGCGGGAGGGTCCTCTGGGGCCAACGTCCTGACTTTC. The encoded protein is CASSSTEAGGSSGANVLTF. Full variable domain (remainder filled in from reference TRBV11-2 and TRBJ2-6): EAGVAQSPRYKIIEKRQSVAFWCNPISGHATLYWYQQILGQGPKLLIQFQNNGVVDDSQLPKDRFSAERLKGVDSTLKIQPAKLEDSAVYLCASSSTEAGGSSGANVLTFGAGSRLTVL.